This T cell receptor beta chain was identified in a study of shared clonotypes between healthy human individuals. About the study: Per donor, three plates held CD4 naive cells, three held CD4 memory, two held CD8 naive and one held CD8 memory. General study results and limits: Non-shared clonotypes displayed generation probabilities falling below those of clonotypes present in all four donors.

CD45RO-negative, CCR7-positively selected cells formed the naive CD8 fraction, excluding terminally differentiated effector memory CD45RA+ cells. Caucasian adults residing in Nashville, Tennessee made up all the donors. In regard to this clone: Its cognate antigen is unknown.

Germline-derived CDR1 and CDR2 are LNHDA and SQIVND (reference sequence). V lost 2 bases, J lost 2 bases, and 5 bases lay in between. The CDR3 length is 13 residues. An even split of each subset's genomic DNA across several immunoSEQ plates was performed. Libraries were prepared by immunoSEQ multiplex PCR; TCRdb keeps only in-frame clonotypes and omits some of them. Of approximately 2,200,000 clones listed, 90% to 95% are singletons. The source of this sequence is a man between 18 and 35 years old in good health. Some clones in this sample may be carry-over from other donors' samples. The chain has TRBV19 and TRBJ2-3; D is uncertain. The sequenced sample was naive CD8+ T cells from PBMCs. CDR3 region: CASSIRHTDTQYF. CDR3 bases: TGTGCCAGTAGTATACGACACACAGATACGCAGTATTTT.